This T cell receptor (beta chain) comes out of a study of cytomegalovirus exposure and HLA in healthy donors. Regarding the study as a whole: It is likely that the observed cluster of highly shared sequence variants was a sequencing artifact. Most of the TCR beta V segments (in an earlier analysis) were productive either about 87% or about 30% of the time.

There are 18 residues in the CDR3. Primers for the PCR totalled 60 Vbeta and 13 Jbeta. TCRdb's table, derived via immunoSEQ multiplex PCR, lists solely in-frame clones and lacks some. The repertoire holds just over 150,000 clones, with around 80% as singletons. In regard to this clone: The antigen remains undetermined.

Sequencing was performed on PBMCs. The sequence derives from a man aged 50 to 60 in good health and CMV-seropositive. This rearrangement joins TRBV21-1 to TRBJ2-1; the D segment call TRBD1 is taken from the table without a DNA check. TRBV21-1 is designated a pseudogene. CDR3 DNA sequence: TGTGCCAGCAGCAGGGACATGAGCCTAACAGTCGTCTACAATGAGCAGTTCTTC. This translates into CASSRDMSLTVVYNEQFF.